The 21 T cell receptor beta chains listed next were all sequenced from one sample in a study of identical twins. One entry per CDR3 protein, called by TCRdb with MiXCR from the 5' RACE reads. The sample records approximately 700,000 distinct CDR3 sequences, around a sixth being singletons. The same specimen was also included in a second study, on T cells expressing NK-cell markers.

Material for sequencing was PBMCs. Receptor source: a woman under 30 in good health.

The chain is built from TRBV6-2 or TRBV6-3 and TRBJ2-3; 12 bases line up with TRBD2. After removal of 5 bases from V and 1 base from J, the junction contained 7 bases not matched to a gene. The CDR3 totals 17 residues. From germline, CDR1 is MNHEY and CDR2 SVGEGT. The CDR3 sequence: CASSPLAGGPGTDTQYF. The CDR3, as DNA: TGTGCCAGCAGTCCCCTAGCGGGAGGGCCGGGCACAGATACGCAGTATTTT.

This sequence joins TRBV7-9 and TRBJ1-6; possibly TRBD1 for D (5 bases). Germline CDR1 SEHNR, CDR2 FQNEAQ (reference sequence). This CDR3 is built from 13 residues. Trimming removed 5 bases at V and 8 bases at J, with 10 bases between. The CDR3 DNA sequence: TGTGCCAGCAGCCCCCAAGGGGATTCACCCCTCCACTTT. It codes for CASSPQGDSPLHF.

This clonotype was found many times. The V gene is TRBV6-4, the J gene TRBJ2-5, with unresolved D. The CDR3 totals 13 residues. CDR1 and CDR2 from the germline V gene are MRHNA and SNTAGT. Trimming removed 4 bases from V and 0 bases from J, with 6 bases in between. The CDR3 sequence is CASSVTDQETQYF. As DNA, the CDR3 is TGTGCCAGCAGTGTAACAGACCAAGAGACCCAGTACTTC.

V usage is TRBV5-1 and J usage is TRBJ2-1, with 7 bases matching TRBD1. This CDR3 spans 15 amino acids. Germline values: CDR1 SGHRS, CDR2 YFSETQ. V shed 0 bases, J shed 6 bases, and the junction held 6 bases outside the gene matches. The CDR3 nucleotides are TGCGCCAGCAGCTTGGGTTGGCAGGGGGTCAATGAGCAGTTCTTC. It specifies CASSLGWQGVNEQFF.

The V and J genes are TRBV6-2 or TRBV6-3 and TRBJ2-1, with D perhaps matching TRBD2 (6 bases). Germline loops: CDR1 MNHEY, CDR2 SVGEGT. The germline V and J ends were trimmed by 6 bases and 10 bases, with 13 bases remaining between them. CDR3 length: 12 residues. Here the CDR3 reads CASRLSSEEQFF. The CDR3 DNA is TGTGCCAGCAGACTATCTAGCGAAGAGCAGTTCTTC.

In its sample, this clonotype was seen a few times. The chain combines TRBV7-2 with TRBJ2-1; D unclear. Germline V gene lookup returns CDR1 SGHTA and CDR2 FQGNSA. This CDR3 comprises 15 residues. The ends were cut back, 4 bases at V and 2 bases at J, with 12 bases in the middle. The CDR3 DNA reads TGTGCCAGCAGCTCCAACGACATCCCCTACAATGAGCAGTTCTTC. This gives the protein CASSSNDIPYNEQFF.

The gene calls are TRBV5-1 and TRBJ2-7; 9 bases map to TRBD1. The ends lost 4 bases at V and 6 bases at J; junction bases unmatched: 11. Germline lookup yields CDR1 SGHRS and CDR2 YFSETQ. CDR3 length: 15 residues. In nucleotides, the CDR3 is TGCGCCAGCAGCCCGGGACAGGGATTCTCCGCCGAGCAGTACTTC. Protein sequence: CASSPGQGFSAEQYF.

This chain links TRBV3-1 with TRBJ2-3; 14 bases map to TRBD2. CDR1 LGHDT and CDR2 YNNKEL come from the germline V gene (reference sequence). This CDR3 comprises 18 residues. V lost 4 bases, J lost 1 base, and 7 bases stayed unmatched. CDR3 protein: CASSLTSGGAWGTDTQYF. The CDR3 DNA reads TGTGCCAGCAGCCTGACTAGCGGGGGGGCTTGGGGCACAGATACGCAGTATTTT.

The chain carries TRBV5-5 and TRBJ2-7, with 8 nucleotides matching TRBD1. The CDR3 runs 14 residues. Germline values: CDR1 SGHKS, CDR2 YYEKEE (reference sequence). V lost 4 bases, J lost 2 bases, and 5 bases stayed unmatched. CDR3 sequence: CASSPTGVAYEQYF. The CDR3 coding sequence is TGTGCCAGCAGCCCGACAGGGGTAGCCTACGAGCAGTACTTC. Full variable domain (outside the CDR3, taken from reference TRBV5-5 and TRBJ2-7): DAGVTQSPTHLIKTRGQQVTLRCSPISGHKSVSWYQQVLGQGPQFIFQYYEKEERGRGNFPDRFSARQFPNYSSELNVNALLLGDSALYLCASSPTGVAYEQYFGPGTRLTVT.

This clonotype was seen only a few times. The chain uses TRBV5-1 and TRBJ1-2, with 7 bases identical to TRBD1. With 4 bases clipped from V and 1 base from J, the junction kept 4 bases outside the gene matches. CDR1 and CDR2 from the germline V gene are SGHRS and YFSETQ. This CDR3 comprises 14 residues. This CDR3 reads CASSRDRVNYGYTF. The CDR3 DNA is TGCGCCAGCAGCCGGGACAGAGTTAACTATGGCTACACCTTC.

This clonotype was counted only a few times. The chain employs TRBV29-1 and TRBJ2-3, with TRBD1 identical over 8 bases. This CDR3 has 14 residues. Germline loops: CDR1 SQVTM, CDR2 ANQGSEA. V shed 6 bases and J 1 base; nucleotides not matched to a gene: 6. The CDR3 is CSVDPGQGTDTQYF. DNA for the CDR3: TGCAGCGTGGACCCGGGACAGGGCACAGATACGCAGTATTTT.

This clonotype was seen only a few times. The CDR3 region has the DNA TGCGCCAGCAGCTCCCACCGGCTAGGCAATGAGCAGTTCTTC. Amino acids: CASSSHRLGNEQFF. This rearrangement joins TRBV5-1 to TRBJ2-1; unclear D gene. CDR3 length equals 14 residues. From germline, CDR1 is SGHRS and CDR2 YFSETQ. Trimming took off 3 bases at V and 6 bases at J, with 13 bases between the two ends.

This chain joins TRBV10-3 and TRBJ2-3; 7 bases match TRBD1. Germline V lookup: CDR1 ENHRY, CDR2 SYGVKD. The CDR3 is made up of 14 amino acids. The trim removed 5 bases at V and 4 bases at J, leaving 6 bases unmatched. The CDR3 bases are TGTGCCATCAGTCCCAGGGACAGTGCAGATACGCAGTATTTT. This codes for CAISPRDSADTQYF.

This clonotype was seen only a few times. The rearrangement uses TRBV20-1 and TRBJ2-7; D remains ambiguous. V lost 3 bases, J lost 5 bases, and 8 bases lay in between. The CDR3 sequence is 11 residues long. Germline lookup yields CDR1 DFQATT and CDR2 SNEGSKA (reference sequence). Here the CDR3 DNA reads TGCAGTGCTAGTGAAAGAGACGAGCAGTACTTC. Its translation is CSASERDEQYF.

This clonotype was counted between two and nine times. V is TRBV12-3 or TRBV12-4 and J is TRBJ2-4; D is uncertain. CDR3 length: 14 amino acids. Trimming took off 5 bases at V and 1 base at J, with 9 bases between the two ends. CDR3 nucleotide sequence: TGTGCCAGCAGTGGGGATGGGGCCAAAAACATTCAGTACTTC. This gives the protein CASSGDGAKNIQYF.

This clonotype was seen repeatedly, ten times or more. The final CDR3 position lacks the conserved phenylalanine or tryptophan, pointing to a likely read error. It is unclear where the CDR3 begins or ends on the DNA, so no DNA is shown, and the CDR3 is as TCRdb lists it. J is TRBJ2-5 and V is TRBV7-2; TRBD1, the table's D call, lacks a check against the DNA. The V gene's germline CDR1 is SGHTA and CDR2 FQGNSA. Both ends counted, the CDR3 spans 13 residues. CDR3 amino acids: CASSLAVNTGEIL.

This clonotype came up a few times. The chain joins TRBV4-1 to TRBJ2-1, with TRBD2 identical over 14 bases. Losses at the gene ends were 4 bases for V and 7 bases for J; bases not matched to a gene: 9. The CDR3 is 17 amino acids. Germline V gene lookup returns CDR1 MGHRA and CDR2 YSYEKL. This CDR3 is CASSPAGTSGSSNEQFF. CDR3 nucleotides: TGCGCCAGCAGCCCAGCCGGGACTAGCGGGAGTTCTAATGAGCAGTTCTTC.

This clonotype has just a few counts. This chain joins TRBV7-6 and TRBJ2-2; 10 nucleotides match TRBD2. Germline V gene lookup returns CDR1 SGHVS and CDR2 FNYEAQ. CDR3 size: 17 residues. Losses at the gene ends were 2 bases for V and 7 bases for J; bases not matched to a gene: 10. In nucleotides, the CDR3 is TGTGCCAGCAGCTTAAGGGGCCTAGCGGGGGCCGGCGGGGAGCTGTTTTTT. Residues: CASSLRGLAGAGGELFF.

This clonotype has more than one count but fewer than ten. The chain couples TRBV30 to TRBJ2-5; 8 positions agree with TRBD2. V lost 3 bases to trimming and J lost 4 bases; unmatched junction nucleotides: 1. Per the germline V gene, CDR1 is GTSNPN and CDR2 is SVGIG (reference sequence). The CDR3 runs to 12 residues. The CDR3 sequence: CAWRAGGETQYF. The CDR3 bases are TGTGCCTGGAGGGCGGGAGGAGAGACCCAGTACTTC.

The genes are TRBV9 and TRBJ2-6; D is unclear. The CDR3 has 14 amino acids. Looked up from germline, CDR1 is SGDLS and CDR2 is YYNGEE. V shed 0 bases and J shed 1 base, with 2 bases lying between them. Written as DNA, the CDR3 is TGTGCCAGCAGCGTAGCTTCTGGGGCCAACGTCCTGACTTTC. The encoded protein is CASSVASGANVLTF.

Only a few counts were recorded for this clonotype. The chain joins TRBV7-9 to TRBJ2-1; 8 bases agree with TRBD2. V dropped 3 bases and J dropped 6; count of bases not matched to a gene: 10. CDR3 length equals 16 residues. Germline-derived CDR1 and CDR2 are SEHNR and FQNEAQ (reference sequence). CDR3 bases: TGTGCCAGCAGCTTTGGGGTTAGCGGGAAGGGCAATGAGCAGTTCTTC. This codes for CASSFGVSGKGNEQFF.